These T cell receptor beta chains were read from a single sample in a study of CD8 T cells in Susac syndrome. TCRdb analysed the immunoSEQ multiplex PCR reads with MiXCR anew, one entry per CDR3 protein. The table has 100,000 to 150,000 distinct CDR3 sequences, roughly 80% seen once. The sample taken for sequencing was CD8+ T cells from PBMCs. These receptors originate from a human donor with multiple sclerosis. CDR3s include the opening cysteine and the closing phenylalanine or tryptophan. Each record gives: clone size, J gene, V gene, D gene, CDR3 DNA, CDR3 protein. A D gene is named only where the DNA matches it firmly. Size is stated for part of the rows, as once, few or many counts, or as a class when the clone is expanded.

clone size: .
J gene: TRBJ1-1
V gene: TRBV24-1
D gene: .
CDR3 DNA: TGTGCCACCAGTGGGGGAGGGGAGGCTGAAGCTTTCTTT
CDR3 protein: CATSGGGEAEAFF

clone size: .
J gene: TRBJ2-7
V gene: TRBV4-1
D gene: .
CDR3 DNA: TGCGCCAGCAGCCAAGAGTCCGACCTTTCCTACGAGCAGTACTTC
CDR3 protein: CASSQESDLSYEQYF

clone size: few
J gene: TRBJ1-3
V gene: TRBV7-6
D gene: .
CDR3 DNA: TGTGCCAGCAGCTTGGTAGGGTCTGGAAACACCATATATTTT
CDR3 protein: CASSLVGSGNTIYF

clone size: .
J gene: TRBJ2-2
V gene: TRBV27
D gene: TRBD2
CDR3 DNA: TGTGCCAGCAGCTATTCGGCGGGAGCCGGGGAGCTGTTTTTT
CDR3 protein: CASSYSAGAGELFF

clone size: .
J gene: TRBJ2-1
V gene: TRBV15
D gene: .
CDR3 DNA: TGTGCCACCGCTAAAAGGACTTCGGCGGACAATGAGCAGTTCTTC
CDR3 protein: CATAKRTSADNEQFF

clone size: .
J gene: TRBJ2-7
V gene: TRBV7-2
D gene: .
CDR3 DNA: TGTGCCAGCAGCTTACATGGACGGGACAACAGCTACGAGCAGTACTTC
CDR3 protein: CASSLHGRDNSYEQYF

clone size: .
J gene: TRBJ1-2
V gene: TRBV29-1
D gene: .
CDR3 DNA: TGCAGCGTTGAAGATATTTTAAACTATGGCTACACCTTC
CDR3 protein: CSVEDILNYGYTF

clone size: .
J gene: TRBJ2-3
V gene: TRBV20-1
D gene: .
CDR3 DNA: TGCAGTGCTGCACAGCCAAACACAGATACGCAGTATTTT
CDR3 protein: CSAAQPNTDTQYF

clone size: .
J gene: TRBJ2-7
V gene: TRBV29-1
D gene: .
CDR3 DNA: TGCAGCAGTGCGTGGGGTAGCGAGAACGAGCAGTACTTC
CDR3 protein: CSSAWGSENEQYF

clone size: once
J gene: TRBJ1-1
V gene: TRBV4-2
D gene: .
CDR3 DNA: TGTGCCAGCAGCCCTACCCGGGGGTACACTGAAGCTTTCTTT
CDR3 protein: CASSPTRGYTEAFF

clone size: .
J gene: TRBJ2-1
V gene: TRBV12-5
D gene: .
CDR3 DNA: TGTGCTGGACAAGGAGAAGCTGAGCAGTTCTTC
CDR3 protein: CAGQGEAEQFF

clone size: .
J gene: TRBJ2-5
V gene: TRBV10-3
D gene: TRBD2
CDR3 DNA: TGTGCCATCAGTGGACTAGCGGGACCGTACCAAGAGACCCAGTACTTC
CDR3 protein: CAISGLAGPYQETQYF

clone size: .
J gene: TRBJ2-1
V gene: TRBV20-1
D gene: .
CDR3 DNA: TGCAGTGCTGACGGTGAATACAATGAGCAGTTCTTC
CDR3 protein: CSADGEYNEQFF

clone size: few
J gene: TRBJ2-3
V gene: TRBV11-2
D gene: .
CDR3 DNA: TGTGCCAGCAGCTTAGGAGAGGGCCTAGATACGCAGTATTTT
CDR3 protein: CASSLGEGLDTQYF

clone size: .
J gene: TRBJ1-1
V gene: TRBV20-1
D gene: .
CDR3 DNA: TGCAGTGCTATAGGTCTTCGGGGAGCTTTCTTT
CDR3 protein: CSAIGLRGAFF

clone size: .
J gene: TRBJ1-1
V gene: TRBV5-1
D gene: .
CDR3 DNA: TGCGCCAGCAGCTTGATGGTAGGCACTGAAGCTTTCTTT
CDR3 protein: CASSLMVGTEAFF

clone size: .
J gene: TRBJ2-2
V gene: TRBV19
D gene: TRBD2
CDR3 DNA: TGTGCCAGTAGTATCCCAACTAGCGGGAGTACCACCGGGGAGCTGTTTTTT
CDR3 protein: CASSIPTSGSTTGELFF

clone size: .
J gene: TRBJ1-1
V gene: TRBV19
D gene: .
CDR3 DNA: TGTGCCAGTTCAGCAGGGAACACTGAAGCTTTCTTT
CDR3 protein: CASSAGNTEAFF

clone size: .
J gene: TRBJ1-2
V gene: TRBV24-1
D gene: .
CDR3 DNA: TGTGCCACCAGTGGCGGCGGTAACTATGGCTACACCTTC
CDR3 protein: CATSGGGNYGYTF

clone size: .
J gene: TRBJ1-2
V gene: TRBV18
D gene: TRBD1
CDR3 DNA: TGTGCCAGCTCACCTGACAGGGGGATTTCTAACTATGGCTACACCTTC
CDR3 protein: CASSPDRGISNYGYTF

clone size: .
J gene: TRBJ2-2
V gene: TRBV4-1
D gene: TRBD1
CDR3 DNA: TGCGCCAGCCTACACGGACAGGGTGGAGAGCTGTTTTTT
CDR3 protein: CASLHGQGGELFF

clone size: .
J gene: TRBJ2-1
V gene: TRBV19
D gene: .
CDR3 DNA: TGTGCCAGTAGTATTCCCCATGAGCAGTTCTTC
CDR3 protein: CASSIPHEQFF

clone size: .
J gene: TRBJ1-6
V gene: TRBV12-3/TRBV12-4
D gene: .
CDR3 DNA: TGTGCCAGCAGTATTGGGGGTCCCTCACCCCTCCACTTT
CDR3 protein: CASSIGGPSPLHF

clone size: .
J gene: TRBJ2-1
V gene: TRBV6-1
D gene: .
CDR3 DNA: TGTGCCAGCAGGGACAGAACTTACAATGAGCAGTTCTTC
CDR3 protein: CASRDRTYNEQFF

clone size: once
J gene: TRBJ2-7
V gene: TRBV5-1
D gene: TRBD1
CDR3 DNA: TGCGCCAGCAGCTGGACAGGTGGCGCCTACTACGAGCAGTACTTC
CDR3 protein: CASSWTGGAYYEQYF

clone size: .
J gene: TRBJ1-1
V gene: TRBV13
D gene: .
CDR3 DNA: TGTGCCAGCAGTGAGGAGGGGGGCACTGAAGCTTTCTTT
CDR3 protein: CASSEEGGTEAFF

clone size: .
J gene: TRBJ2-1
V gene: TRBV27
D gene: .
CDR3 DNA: TGTGCCAGCAGTTTATACACCCAAGGGGCCCACAATGAGCAGTTCTTC
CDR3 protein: CASSLYTQGAHNEQFF

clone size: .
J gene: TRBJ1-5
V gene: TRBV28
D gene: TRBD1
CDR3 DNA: TGTGCCAGCAGTTTAGGATACAGGGGGGCCGATCAGCCCCAGCATTTT
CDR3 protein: CASSLGYRGADQPQHF

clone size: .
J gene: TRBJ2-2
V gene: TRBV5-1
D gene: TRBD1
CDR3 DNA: TGCGCCAGCAGCTTGGACAGGGGGTTTTATGTCACCGGGGAGCTGTTTTTT
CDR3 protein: CASSLDRGFYVTGELFF

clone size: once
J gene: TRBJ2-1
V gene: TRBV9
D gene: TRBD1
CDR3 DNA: TGTGCCAGCAGCGTAGAACGTAGAACAGGGGATAATAATGAGCAGTTCTTC
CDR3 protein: CASSVERRTGDNNEQFF

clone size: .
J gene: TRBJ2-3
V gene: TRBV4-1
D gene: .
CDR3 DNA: TGCGCCAGCAGCCAAGGATCTACAGATACGCAGTATTTT
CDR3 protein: CASSQGSTDTQYF

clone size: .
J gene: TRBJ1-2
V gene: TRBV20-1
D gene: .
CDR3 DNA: TGCAGTGCAAGAGCGGGAAACAGTGGTGGCTACACCTTC
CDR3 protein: CSARAGNSGGYTF

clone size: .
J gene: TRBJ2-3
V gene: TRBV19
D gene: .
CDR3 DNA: TGTGCCAGTAGTCCCTCCATGGGTAGGGCAGATACGCAGTATTTT
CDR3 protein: CASSPSMGRADTQYF

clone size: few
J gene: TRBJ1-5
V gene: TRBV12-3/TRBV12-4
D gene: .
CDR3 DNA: TGTGCCAGCAGTTTTTGGACAACAGGGCTTCAACAGCCCCAGCATTTT
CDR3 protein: CASSFWTTGLQQPQHF

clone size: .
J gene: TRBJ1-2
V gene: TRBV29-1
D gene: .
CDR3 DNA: TGCAGCGTTGAACTGCCAGGGGATGGCTACACCTTC
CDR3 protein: CSVELPGDGYTF

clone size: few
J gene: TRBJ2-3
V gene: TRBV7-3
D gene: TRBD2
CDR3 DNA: TGTGCCAGCAGCTCAATAGCGGGAGAAGGTCCAGATACGCAGTATTTT
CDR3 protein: CASSSIAGEGPDTQYF

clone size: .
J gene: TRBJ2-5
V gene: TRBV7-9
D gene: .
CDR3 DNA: TGTGCCACCGGAGACGTACTACAAGAGACCCAGTACTTC
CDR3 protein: CATGDVLQETQYF

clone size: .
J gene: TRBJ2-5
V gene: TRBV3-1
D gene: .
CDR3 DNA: TGTGCCAGCAGCCACAAGGTCGCGCTTCAGGAGGACGAAGAGACCCAGTACTTC
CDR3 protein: CASSHKVALQEDEETQYF

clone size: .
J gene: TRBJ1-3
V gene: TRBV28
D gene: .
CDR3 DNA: TGTGCCAGCAGTTGGTCGGGACCCAGCTCTGGAAACACCATATATTTT
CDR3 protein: CASSWSGPSSGNTIYF

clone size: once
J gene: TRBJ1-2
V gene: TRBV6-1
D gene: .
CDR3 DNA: TGTGCCAGCAGTGACCACAGGACATTCTATGGCTACACCTTC
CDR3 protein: CASSDHRTFYGYTF

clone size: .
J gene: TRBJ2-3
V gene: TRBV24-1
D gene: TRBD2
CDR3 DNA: TGTGCCACCAGTGATCGCCTATGGGGACTAGCGGCTGCAGATACGCAGTATTTT
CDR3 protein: CATSDRLWGLAAADTQYF

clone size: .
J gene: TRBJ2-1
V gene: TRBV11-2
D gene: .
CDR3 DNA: TGTGCCAGCAGCCTTAATCGGGGGCTGAGCTCCTACAATGAGCAGTTCTTC
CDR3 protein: CASSLNRGLSSYNEQFF

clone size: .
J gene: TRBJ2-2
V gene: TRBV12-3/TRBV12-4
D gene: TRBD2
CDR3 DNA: TGTGCCAGCAGTCCATGGACTAGAAGTAACACCGGGGAGCTGTTTTTT
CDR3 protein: CASSPWTRSNTGELFF

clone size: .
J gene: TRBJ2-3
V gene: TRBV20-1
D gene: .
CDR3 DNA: TGCAGTGTCTTTGCGGGACAAATCACAGATACGCAGTATTTT
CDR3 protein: CSVFAGQITDTQYF

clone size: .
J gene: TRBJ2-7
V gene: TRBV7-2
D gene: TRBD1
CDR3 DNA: TGTGCCAGCAGCGTAGGGACAGGGGATACCTACGAGCAGTACTTC
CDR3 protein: CASSVGTGDTYEQYF

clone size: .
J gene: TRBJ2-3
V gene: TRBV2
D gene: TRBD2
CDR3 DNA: TGTGCCAGCAGCGGACTAGCGGCGTTCACAGATACGCAGTATTTT
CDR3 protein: CASSGLAAFTDTQYF

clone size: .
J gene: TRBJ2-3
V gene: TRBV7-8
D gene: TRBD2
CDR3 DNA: TGTGCCAGCAGCTTAACTTGGGGGGGTACAGATACGCAGTATTTT
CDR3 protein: CASSLTWGGTDTQYF

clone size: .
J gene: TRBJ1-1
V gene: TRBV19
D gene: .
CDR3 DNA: TGTGCCAGTAGTATAGGACAGGCTGAAGCTTTCTTT
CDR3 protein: CASSIGQAEAFF